These T cell receptor beta chains were read from a single sample in a study of T-cell reconstitution after alpha-beta-depleted transplantation in children. In TCRdb, the PCR reads were re-called with MiXCR into one record per CDR3 protein. The profile shows 200,000 to 300,000 distinct CDR3 sequences, about 12% of them singletons. The input for sequencing was PBMCs from the stem cell graft donor, taken from the stem cell graft. The source is a human donor who donated a stem cell graft to a child with acute lymphoblastic leukemia. CDR3s include the opening cysteine and the closing phenylalanine or tryptophan. D genes are given only for firm matches. For some rows the clone size is stated as once, few or many, or as a class when expanded; others skip it.

v_call: TRBV6-2/TRBV6-3
d_call: NA
clone_size: many
j_call: TRBJ2-6
cdr3_aa: CASTPGGSGANVLTF
cdr3_nt: TGTGCCAGCACTCCCGGGGGTTCTGGGGCCAACGTCCTGACTTTC

v_call: TRBV10-3
d_call: NA
clone_size: many
j_call: TRBJ1-1
cdr3_aa: CASRQVADTEAFF
cdr3_nt: TGTGCCAGCCGACAGGTAGCGGACACTGAAGCTTTCTTT

v_call: TRBV14
d_call: NA
clone_size: many
j_call: TRBJ2-1
cdr3_aa: CASSPWDRVYNEQFF
cdr3_nt: TGTGCCAGCAGCCCCTGGGACCGGGTGTACAATGAGCAGTTCTTC

v_call: TRBV20-1
d_call: TRBD1
clone_size: few
j_call: TRBJ1-2
cdr3_aa: CSADAQNRGVGGYTF
cdr3_nt: TGCAGTGCTGACGCCCAGAACAGGGGGGTGGGTGGCTACACCTTC

v_call: TRBV7-9
d_call: NA
clone_size: many
j_call: TRBJ2-7
cdr3_aa: CASSLDGGEQYF
cdr3_nt: TGTGCCAGCAGCTTAGATGGAGGAGAGCAGTACTTC

v_call: TRBV27
d_call: NA
clone_size: NA
j_call: TRBJ2-6
cdr3_aa: CASKGDIGANVLTF
cdr3_nt: TGTGCCAGCAAGGGGGACATTGGGGCCAACGTCCTGACTTTC

v_call: TRBV20-1
d_call: TRBD2
clone_size: many
j_call: TRBJ2-1
cdr3_aa: CSARDLQGLAVNKWYNEQFF
cdr3_nt: TGCAGTGCTAGAGATTTACAGGGACTAGCGGTTAACAAGTGGTACAATGAGCAGTTCTTC

v_call: TRBV20-1
d_call: TRBD1
clone_size: NA
j_call: TRBJ1-5
cdr3_aa: CSARGGTGGRNQPQHF
cdr3_nt: TGCAGTGCTAGAGGGGGGACAGGGGGACGCAATCAGCCCCAGCATTTT

v_call: TRBV12-3/TRBV12-4
d_call: TRBD2
clone_size: many
j_call: TRBJ2-1
cdr3_aa: CASSGGLAGGPGEQFF
cdr3_nt: TGTGCCAGCAGTGGAGGACTAGCGGGAGGGCCTGGTGAGCAGTTCTTC

v_call: TRBV20-1
d_call: NA
clone_size: many
j_call: TRBJ1-3
cdr3_aa: CSARTGRNTIYF
cdr3_nt: TGCAGTGCTAGGACAGGTAGAAACACCATATATTTT

v_call: TRBV9
d_call: TRBD1
clone_size: many
j_call: TRBJ2-1
cdr3_aa: CASSERGGIYNEQFF
cdr3_nt: TGTGCCAGCAGCGAGCGAGGGGGCATCTACAATGAGCAGTTCTTC

v_call: TRBV5-6
d_call: TRBD2
clone_size: many
j_call: TRBJ2-5
cdr3_aa: CASSSGSGGLRGEETQYF
cdr3_nt: TGTGCCAGCAGCTCGGGCAGCGGGGGACTACGCGGGGAAGAGACCCAGTACTTC

v_call: TRBV25-1
d_call: NA
clone_size: many
j_call: TRBJ2-3
cdr3_aa: CASSDRQEKGDTQYF
cdr3_nt: TGTGCCAGCAGCGACCGACAGGAAAAGGGAGATACGCAGTATTTT

v_call: TRBV12-3/TRBV12-4
d_call: NA
clone_size: many
j_call: TRBJ1-2
cdr3_aa: CASSLGSTANYGYTF
cdr3_nt: TGTGCCAGCAGTTTAGGGTCTACAGCTAACTATGGCTACACCTTC

v_call: TRBV5-6
d_call: NA
clone_size: NA
j_call: TRBJ1-5
cdr3_aa: CASSLINQPQHF
cdr3_nt: TGTGCCAGCAGCCTTATCAATCAGCCCCAGCATTTT

v_call: TRBV5-5
d_call: NA
clone_size: many
j_call: TRBJ2-5
cdr3_aa: CASSLQSQAQETQYF
cdr3_nt: TGTGCCAGCAGCTTGCAGTCCCAGGCCCAAGAGACCCAGTACTTC

v_call: TRBV11-2
d_call: NA
clone_size: NA
j_call: TRBJ2-1
cdr3_aa: CASIFRTGISYNEQFF
cdr3_nt: TGTGCCAGCATCTTCCGGACGGGGATTTCCTACAATGAGCAGTTCTTC

v_call: TRBV18
d_call: NA
clone_size: NA
j_call: TRBJ2-5
cdr3_aa: CASSPPGEAQYF
cdr3_nt: TGTGCCAGCTCACCACCGGGAGAGGCCCAGTACTTC

v_call: TRBV7-7
d_call: NA
clone_size: many
j_call: TRBJ2-1
cdr3_aa: CASSLGTSNEQFF
cdr3_nt: TGTGCCAGCAGCTTAGGGACCAGCAATGAGCAGTTCTTC

v_call: TRBV27
d_call: NA
clone_size: many
j_call: TRBJ1-1
cdr3_aa: CASSLNVNTEAFF
cdr3_nt: TGTGCCAGCAGTTTAAACGTGAACACTGAAGCTTTCTTT

v_call: TRBV12-3/TRBV12-4
d_call: TRBD1
clone_size: many
j_call: TRBJ2-7
cdr3_aa: CASSFRDRGYEQYF
cdr3_nt: TGTGCCAGCAGTTTCCGGGACAGGGGCTACGAGCAGTACTTC

v_call: TRBV4-3
d_call: NA
clone_size: many
j_call: TRBJ1-6
cdr3_aa: CASSRDTTWDSPLHF
cdr3_nt: TGCGCCAGCAGCCGGGACACCACATGGGATTCACCCCTCCACTTT

v_call: TRBV5-5
d_call: NA
clone_size: many
j_call: TRBJ1-6
cdr3_aa: CASSFQFGRQSPLHF
cdr3_nt: TGTGCCAGCAGCTTTCAGTTTGGAAGGCAGTCACCCCTCCACTTT

v_call: TRBV25-1
d_call: NA
clone_size: few
j_call: TRBJ2-5
cdr3_aa: CASSAGYDTQYF
cdr3_nt: TGTGCCAGCTCGGCGGGATATGACACCCAGTACTTC